This T cell receptor (beta chain) was sequenced in a study of cytomegalovirus exposure and HLA in healthy donors. Study-level points and caveats: Later analysis found that TCR beta chains associated with HLA were more clonally expanded than other, equally common chains.

Comments on this clone: Its target is unknown.

Trimming removed 4 bases at V and 9 bases at J, with 14 bases between. Germline values: CDR1 SGHRS, CDR2 YFSETQ. The CDR3 extends over 14 amino acids. PCR primers comprised 60 Vbeta and 13 Jbeta primers. Measured with immunoSEQ multiplex PCR; TCRdb has only the in-frame clones, and not every one. The profile covers about 120,000 clones, with roughly 78% appearing a single time and 3% to 4% taken by the ten largest. This clonotype was obtained from a woman in her thirties in good health and CMV-seropositive. Sequenced input: PBMCs. This rearrangement joins TRBV5-1 to TRBJ1-6; no definite D call. Here the CDR3 DNA reads TGCGCCAGCAGCATCGACGTACTAGGTTCACCCCTCCACTTT. Translating it yields CASSIDVLGSPLHF. The entire variable domain, with the rest obtained from reference TRBV5-1 and TRBJ1-6, is as follows: KAGVTQTPRYLIKTRGQQVTLSCSPISGHRSVSWYQQTPGQGLQFLFEYFSETQRNKGNFPGRFSGRQFSNSRSEMNVSTLELGDSALYLCASSIDVLGSPLHFGNGTRLTVT.